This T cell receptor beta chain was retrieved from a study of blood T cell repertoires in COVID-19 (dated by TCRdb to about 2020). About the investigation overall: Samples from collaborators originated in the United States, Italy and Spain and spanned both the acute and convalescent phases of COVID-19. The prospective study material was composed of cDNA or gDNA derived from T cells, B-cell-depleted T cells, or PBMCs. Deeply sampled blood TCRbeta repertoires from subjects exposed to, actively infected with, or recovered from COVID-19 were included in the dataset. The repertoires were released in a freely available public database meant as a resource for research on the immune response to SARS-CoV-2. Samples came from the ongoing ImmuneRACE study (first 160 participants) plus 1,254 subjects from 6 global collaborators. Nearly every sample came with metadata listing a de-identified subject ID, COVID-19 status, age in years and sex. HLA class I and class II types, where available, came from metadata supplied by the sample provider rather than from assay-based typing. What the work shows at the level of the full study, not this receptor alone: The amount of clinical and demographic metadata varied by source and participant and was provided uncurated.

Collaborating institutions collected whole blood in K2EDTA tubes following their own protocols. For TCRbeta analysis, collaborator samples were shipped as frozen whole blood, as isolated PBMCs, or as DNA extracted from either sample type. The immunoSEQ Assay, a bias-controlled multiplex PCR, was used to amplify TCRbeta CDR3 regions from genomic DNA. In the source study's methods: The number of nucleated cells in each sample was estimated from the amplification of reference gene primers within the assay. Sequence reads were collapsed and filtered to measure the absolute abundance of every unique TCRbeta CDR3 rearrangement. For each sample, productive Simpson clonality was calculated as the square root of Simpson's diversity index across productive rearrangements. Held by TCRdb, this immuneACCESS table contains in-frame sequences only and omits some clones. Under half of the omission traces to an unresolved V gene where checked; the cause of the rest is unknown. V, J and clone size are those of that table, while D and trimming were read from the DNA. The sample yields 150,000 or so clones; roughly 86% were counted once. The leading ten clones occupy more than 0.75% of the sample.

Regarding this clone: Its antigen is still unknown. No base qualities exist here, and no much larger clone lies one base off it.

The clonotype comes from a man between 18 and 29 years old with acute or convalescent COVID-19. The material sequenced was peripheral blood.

The CDR3 amino acid sequence is: CASSLGLAGETQYF. The sequence in DNA is TGTGCCAGCAGTTTAGGTCTAGCGGGGGAGACCCAGTACTTC. The V gene is TRBV27 and the J gene is TRBJ2-5; 9 central nucleotides agree with TRBD2. The CDR1 and CDR2 encoded by the germline V gene (reference sequence) are MNHEY and SMNVEV. CDR3 length: 14 amino acids, cysteine to phenylalanine. Just the 42-base CDR3 DNA is kept, in frame starting at base 1. For this chain, trimming is 2 bases at the V end and 5 bases at the J end, and the number of junction bases without a gene match is 3.